Ten or more counts support the clone carrying this T cell receptor (beta chain). Its specificity is unknown. This sample stems from a study of identical twins. Findings of the study overall: High-abundance cord blood beta clonotypes had fewer insertions; memory repertoires showed none. Excess sharing by twins proved weaker in beta out-of-frame sequences.

J lost 4 bases, V lost 5 bases, and 5 bases had no gene match. CDR1 and CDR2 from the germline V gene are LGHDT and YNNKEL (reference sequence). This CDR3 is 15 amino acids long. A universal primer site came from template switching; cDNA carried unique molecular identifiers. TCRdb fed the 5' RACE reads into MiXCR, producing one record per CDR3 protein. This sample has some 100,000 distinct CDR3 sequences, with roughly 6% found just once. The sample comprised memory T cells sorted from blood. The J gene is TRBJ2-3, the V gene TRBV3-1, with 11 bases aligning to TRBD2. This sequence originates from a woman in her 50s in good health. The CDR3 reads CASSELAGVPDTQYF. The CDR3 DNA reads as TGTGCCAGCAGCGAACTAGCGGGAGTTCCAGATACGCAGTATTTT.